This TCR beta chain was identified in a study of post-analysis software for immune sequencing data. Overall study: The patients showed relapsing-remitting, secondary progressive and progressive-relapsing multiple sclerosis courses. Findings and limits, study-wide: Significantly decreased normalized Chao1 diversity was recorded for multiple sclerosis patients relative to controls. Batch-mates among the samples co-clustered strongly by F measure. Comparison of patients with controls showed 5 or 6 TRBV segments more frequent in patients, TRBV5-6, TRBV5-1 and TRBV20-1 among them.

The table lists this clonotype with a few counts. Antigen: not known. Trimming pared 5 bases from V and 9 bases from J, leaving 17 bases between. The CDR3 totals 14 residues. Germline CDR1 reads LNHDA; CDR2 reads SQIVND (reference sequence). Tagging with unique molecular identifiers was a feature of the TCR beta cDNA libraries. Between roughly 1 and 10 million T cells gave rise to roughly 0.5 million cDNA molecules. TCRdb passed the PCR reads through MiXCR, listing each CDR3 protein once. In the table there are roughly 730,000 distinct CDR3 sequences, 25% to 30% of which are singletons. The V and J genes are TRBV19 and TRBJ2-4, with D unresolved. The sequencing sample was made of blood. This sequence was found in a girl between 5 and 17 years old with multiple sclerosis. The chain's CDR3 is CASSPGRSLGIQYF. The CDR3 DNA follows: TGTGCCAGTAGTCCCGGCAGGAGCCTCGGCATTCAGTACTTC.